One and the same sample provided the 10 T cell receptor beta chains below, sequenced in a study of blood T cell repertoires in COVID-19. This table comes from immunoSEQ multiplex PCR, and its TCRdb copy is limited to in-frame clones, with some not included. The table records 44,000 or so clones, approximately 84% of them present only once. The specimen was peripheral blood. These receptors were collected from a man in his forties or fifties with active COVID-19.

The rearrangement uses TRBV19 and TRBJ1-2; TRBD1 matches at 9 bases. In germline, CDR1 is LNHDA, CDR2 SQIVND (reference sequence). V lost 3 bases and J lost 5; bases outside the gene matches: 7. The CDR3 runs 15 residues. The CDR3, as DNA: TGTGCCAGTAGTATCGGGACAGGGTTGTTTTATGGCTACACCTTC. The encoded protein is CASSIGTGLFYGYTF.

The chain has TRBV5-1 and TRBJ2-7, with 11 bases that match TRBD2. This CDR3 comprises 14 residues. The germline CDR1 and CDR2 sequences are SGHRS and YFSETQ. Trimming at V came to 2 bases and at J to 4 bases, leaving 2 bases not matched to a gene. CDR3 sequence reads: CASSFGTSGYEQYF. CDR3 sequence (DNA): TGCGCCAGCAGCTTCGGGACTAGCGGATACGAGCAGTACTTC. Using reference TRBV5-1 and TRBJ2-7 for the parts outside the CDR3, the full variable domain is KAGVTQTPRYLIKTRGQQVTLSCSPISGHRSVSWYQQTPGQGLQFLFEYFSETQRNKGNFPGRFSGRQFSNSRSEMNVSTLELGDSALYLCASSFGTSGYEQYFGPGTRLTVT.

The chain links TRBV12-3 or TRBV12-4 to TRBJ2-1; D unclear. V dropped 3 bases and J dropped 10 bases, with 10 bases sitting between them. The CDR3 sequence is 12 residues long. CDR3 sequence (DNA): TGTGCCAGCAGTTTTAACGGTCTGGAGCAGTTCTTC. The encoded protein is CASSFNGLEQFF.

The chain's CDR3 is CASSVEAGRTEAFF. For the CDR3, the DNA is TGTGCCAGCAGCGTAGAAGCAGGGAGGACTGAAGCTTTCTTT. The chain employs TRBV9 and TRBJ1-1; tentatively, D is TRBD1 (5 bases). The CDR3 totals 14 residues. Germline V gene data show CDR1 as SGDLS and CDR2 as YYNGEE. Trimming removed 0 bases from V and 5 bases from J, with 11 bases in between.

The V and J genes are TRBV19 and TRBJ2-3, with 7 bases identical to TRBD2. Germline CDR1 is LNHDA and CDR2 is SQIVND (reference sequence). The CDR3 runs 15 residues. V lost 7 bases to trimming and J lost 4 bases; unmatched junction nucleotides: 11. The CDR3 protein is CASIRGAGQPDTQYF. CDR3 in DNA: TGTGCCAGTATAAGAGGAGCGGGGCAACCAGATACGCAGTATTTT.

The rearrangement uses TRBV7-2 and TRBJ2-7; TRBD2 matches at 12 bases. Trimming at V came to 5 bases and at J to 7 bases, leaving 9 bases not matched to a gene. From germline, CDR1 is SGHTA and CDR2 FQGNSA. CDR3 size: 15 residues. This CDR3 is CASSPISSGGGEQYF. CDR3 coding DNA: TGTGCCAGCAGCCCCATATCTAGCGGGGGGGGTGAGCAGTACTTC.

The chain is built from TRBV19 and TRBJ2-3, with 16 bases aligning to TRBD2. Per the germline V gene, CDR1 is LNHDA and CDR2 is SQIVND (reference sequence). J lost 3 bases, V lost 6 bases, and 3 bases had no gene match. The CDR3 has 16 residues. The CDR3 bases are TGTGCCAGTAGCGGGACTAGCGGGGGGGTGACAGATACGCAGTATTTT. Translated: CASSGTSGGVTDTQYF.

J is TRBJ1-2 and V is TRBV7-9; possibly TRBD1 for D (6 bases). The germline V gene encodes CDR1 SEHNR and CDR2 FQNEAQ (reference sequence). V was cut by 1 base and J by 8 bases, with 11 bases left in between. The CDR3 is 13 residues long. The CDR3 protein is CASSLVWDKGYTF. CDR3 coding DNA: TGTGCCAGCAGCTTAGTCTGGGACAAAGGCTACACCTTC.

The CDR3 protein is CASRFSTTGTEAFF. The CDR3 bases are TGTGCCAGCAGATTCTCTACTACCGGCACTGAAGCTTTCTTT. The V and J genes are TRBV28 and TRBJ1-1; D gene uncertain. The CDR3 runs to 14 residues. Germline V gene sequence: CDR1 MDHEN, CDR2 SYDVKM. V was pared by 6 bases and J by 4 bases, with 15 bases between. The full variable domain, its missing parts supplied by reference TRBV28 and TRBJ1-1, is DVKVTQSSRYLVKRTGEKVFLECVQDMDHENMFWYRQDPGLGLRLIYFSYDVKMKEKGDIPEGYSVSREKKERFSLILESASTNQTSMYLCASRFSTTGTEAFFGQGTRLTVV.

CDR3 region: CASSPGHFSYEQYF. CDR3 DNA sequence: TGTGCCAGCAGTCCAGGACACTTCTCCTACGAGCAGTACTTC. This chain links TRBV27 with TRBJ2-7, with a weak D call TRBD1 (5 bases). The germline V gene encodes CDR1 MNHEY and CDR2 SMNVEV (reference sequence). CDR3 length: 14 residues. Trimming took off 5 bases at V and 0 bases at J, with 11 bases between the two ends.